In this sample, the clone carrying this TCR beta chain turned up many times. Trimming stripped 6 bases from V and 4 bases from J, with 22 bases between. The CDR3 totals 17 residues. CDR1 MNHNS and CDR2 SASEGT come from the germline V gene. This entry belongs to a study of T cells in Graves' hyperthyroidism and ophthalmopathy. There were TCR beta CDR3 regions amplified from RNA transcripts. The TCR CDR3 was amplified in a first-round RT-PCR using the HTBI primer set. TCRdb ran MiXCR on the multiplex PCR reads and lists one entry per CDR3 protein. Found here are 350,000 to 500,000 distinct CDR3 sequences, roughly an eighth of them singletons; the top ten hold about 5%.

The source material was blood. The sequence was obtained from a woman under 30 with Graves' hyperthyroidism. The rearrangement links TRBV6-1 to TRBJ2-1; D is perhaps TRBD1 (5 bases). The CDR3 is CASRKGAGRQFYNEQFF. The CDR3, as DNA: TGTGCCAGCAGGAAGGGTGCAGGGCGCCAATTTTACAATGAGCAGTTCTTC.